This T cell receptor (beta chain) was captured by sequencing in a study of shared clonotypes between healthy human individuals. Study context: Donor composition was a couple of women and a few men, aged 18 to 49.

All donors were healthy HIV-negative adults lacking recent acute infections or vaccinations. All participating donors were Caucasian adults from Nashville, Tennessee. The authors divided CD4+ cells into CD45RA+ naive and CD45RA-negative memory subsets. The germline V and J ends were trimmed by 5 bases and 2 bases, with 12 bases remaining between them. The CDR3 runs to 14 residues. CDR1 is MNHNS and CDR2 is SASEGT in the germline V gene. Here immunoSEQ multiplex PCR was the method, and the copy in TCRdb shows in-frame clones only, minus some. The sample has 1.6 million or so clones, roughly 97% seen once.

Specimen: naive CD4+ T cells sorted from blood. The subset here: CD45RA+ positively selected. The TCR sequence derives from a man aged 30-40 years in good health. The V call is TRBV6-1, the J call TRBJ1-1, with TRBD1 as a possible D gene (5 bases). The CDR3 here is CASSPGLINTEAFF. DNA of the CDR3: TGTGCCAGCAGTCCGGGACTTATTAACACTGAAGCTTTCTTT.